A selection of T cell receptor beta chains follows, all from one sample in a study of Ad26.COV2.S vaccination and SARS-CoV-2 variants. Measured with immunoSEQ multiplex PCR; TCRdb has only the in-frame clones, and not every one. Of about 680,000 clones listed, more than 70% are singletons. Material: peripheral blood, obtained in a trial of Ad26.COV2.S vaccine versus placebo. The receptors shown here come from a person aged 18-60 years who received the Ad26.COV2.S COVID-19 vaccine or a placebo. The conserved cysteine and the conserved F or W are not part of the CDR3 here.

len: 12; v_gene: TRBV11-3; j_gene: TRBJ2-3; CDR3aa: ASSSGPATDTQY
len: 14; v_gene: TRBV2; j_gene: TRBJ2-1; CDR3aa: ASRTDRVTGTNEQF
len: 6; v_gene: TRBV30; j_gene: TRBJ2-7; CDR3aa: AFYEQY
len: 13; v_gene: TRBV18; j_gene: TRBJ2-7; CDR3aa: ASSPTGGKGYEQY
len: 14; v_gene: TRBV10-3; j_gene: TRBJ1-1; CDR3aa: AISPAGTAPNTEAF
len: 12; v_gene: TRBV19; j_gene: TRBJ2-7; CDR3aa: ASSISGEVYEQY
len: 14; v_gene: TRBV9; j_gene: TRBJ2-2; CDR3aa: ASSVGGLTNTGELF
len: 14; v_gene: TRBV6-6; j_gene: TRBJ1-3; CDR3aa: ASTSGGHISGNTIY
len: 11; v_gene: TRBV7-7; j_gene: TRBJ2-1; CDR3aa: ASSLAEGSEQF
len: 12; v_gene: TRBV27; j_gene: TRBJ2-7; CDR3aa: ASSRQGAKGEQY
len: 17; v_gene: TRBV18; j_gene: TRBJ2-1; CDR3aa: ASSPPRDRGRLSYNEQF
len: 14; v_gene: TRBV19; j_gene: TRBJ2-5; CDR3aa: ASSVGGGLGKRSQY
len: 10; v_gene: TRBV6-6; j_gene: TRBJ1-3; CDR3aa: ASRTGSVTIY
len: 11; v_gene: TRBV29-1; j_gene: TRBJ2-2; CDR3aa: SVASPNTGELF
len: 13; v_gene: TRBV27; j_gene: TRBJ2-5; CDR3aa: ASSPRVAGEETQY
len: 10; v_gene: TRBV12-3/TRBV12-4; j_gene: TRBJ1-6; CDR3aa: ASNDGGIPLH
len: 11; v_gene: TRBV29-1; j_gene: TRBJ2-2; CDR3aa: SVLQANTGELF
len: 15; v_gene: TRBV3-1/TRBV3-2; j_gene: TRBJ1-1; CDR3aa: ASSQGYRGGMNTEAF
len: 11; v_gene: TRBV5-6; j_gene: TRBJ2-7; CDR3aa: ASSLGTVYEQY
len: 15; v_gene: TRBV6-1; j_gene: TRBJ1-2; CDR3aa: ASSDEGREGYLYGYT
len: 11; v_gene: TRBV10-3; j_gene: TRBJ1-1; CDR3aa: AISESTTTEAF
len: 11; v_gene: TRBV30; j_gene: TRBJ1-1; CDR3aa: AWTGRGDTEAF